The 25 T cell receptor beta chains given below trace back to one sample, sequenced in a study of CD8 T cell repertoires and HIV-1 epitope variants. The antigens these receptors bind are not known. Produced via immunoSEQ multiplex PCR; TCRdb's table is partial and in-frame only. This sample carries 2,000 to 3,000 clones, 55% to 70% of them seen once, and the ten largest clones take less than 50%. The sequenced sample consisted of cultured CD8+ T cells derived from PBMCs. These TCRs come from a male donor with HIV.

The rearrangement links TRBV10-2 to TRBJ2-1; the match to TRBD2 covers 9 bases. CDR1 and CDR2 from the germline V gene are WSHSY and SAAADI. The CDR3 sequence is 15 residues long. Trimming took 3 bases from V and 9 from J; bases not matched to a gene: 9. The CDR3 loop is CASSDSSGGQGEQFF. CDR3 nucleotides: TGCGCCAGCAGTGATTCGAGCGGGGGGCAAGGTGAGCAGTTCTTC.

This clone was seen just once. This chain connects TRBV7-8 to TRBJ2-3, with D perhaps matching TRBD1 (5 bases). The V and J ends lost 6 bases and 1 base respectively, with 11 bases between them. The CDR3 length is 14 residues. CDR1 is SGHVS, CDR2 FQNEAQ, per germline. DNA of the CDR3: TGTGCCAGCAGAGGCAGGGCTGGCACAGATACGCAGTATTTT. This codes for CASRGRAGTDTQYF.

The rearrangement joins TRBV28 to TRBJ2-7; 8 bases line up with TRBD1. The CDR3 covers 14 residues. In germline, CDR1 is MDHEN, CDR2 SYDVKM. Trimming removed 4 bases from V and 6 bases from J; junction bases left unmatched: 8. The CDR3 is CASSSSDRVGEQYF. In DNA form, the CDR3 reads TGTGCCAGCAGTTCATCGGACAGGGTCGGCGAGCAGTACTTC.

V and J are TRBV29-1 and TRBJ1-1, with a weak D call TRBD1 (5 bases). Germline-derived CDR1 and CDR2 are SQVTM and ANQGSEA. This CDR3 contains 16 residues. The ends were cut back, 8 bases at V and 4 bases at J, with 26 bases in the middle. CDR3 in amino acids: CSFTGTGGRVSTEAFF. In nucleotides, the CDR3 is TGCAGCTTCACCGGGACGGGGGGTAGGGTGAGCACTGAAGCTTTCTTT. Supplemented by reference TRBV29-1 and TRBJ1-1, the full variable domain reads SAVISQKPSRDICQRGTSLTIQCQVDSQVTMMFWYRQQPGQSLTLIATANQGSEATYESGFVIDKFPISRPNLTFSTLTVSNMSPEDSSIYLCSFTGTGGRVSTEAFFGQGTRLTVV.

This rearrangement joins TRBV5-6 to TRBJ2-2; tentative D call: TRBD1 (6 bases). The CDR3 totals 14 residues. The germline gives CDR1 SGHDT, CDR2 YYEEEE. The germline V and J ends were trimmed by 3 bases and 6 bases, with 12 bases remaining between them. The CDR3 DNA reads TGTGCCAGCAGCTCTTCAGGGGCGGCCGGGGAGCTGTTTTTT. Protein: CASSSSGAAGELFF.

This chain links TRBV5-1 with TRBJ1-1; 8 bases are a match to TRBD1. V gave up 4 bases and J gave up 0 bases; unmatched junction bases: 5. Per germline, CDR1 SGHRS and CDR2 YFSETQ. The CDR3 covers 15 residues. CDR3 nucleotide sequence: TGCGCCAGCAGCATGACAGGGGCTCTGAACACTGAAGCTTTCTTT. Translation gives CASSMTGALNTEAFF.

The CDR3 sequence is CASSLDLRQAYNEQFF. The CDR3 region has the DNA TGTGCCAGCAGCTTAGATCTTAGACAGGCCTACAATGAGCAGTTCTTC. This chain uses TRBV11-2 with TRBJ2-1; TRBD1 might be the D (6 bases). CDR3 size: 16 residues. V lost 0 bases and J 2 bases, leaving 11 bases between the germline ends. Looked up from germline, CDR1 is SGHAT and CDR2 is FQNNGV.

This clone was found a few times. V and J are TRBV7-9 and TRBJ2-1; 10 bases are a match to TRBD2. The CDR3 runs to 17 residues. Per the germline V gene, CDR1 is SEHNR and CDR2 is FQNEAQ (reference sequence). V gave up 2 bases and J gave up 0 bases; unmatched junction bases: 4. CDR3 residues: CASSLIAGGGSYNEQFF. CDR3 sequence (DNA): TGTGCCAGCAGCTTAATAGCGGGGGGTGGCTCCTACAATGAGCAGTTCTTC.

The CDR3 DNA sequence: TGTGCCAGTACCCTTAGACAGGGGGCGGAGACCCAGTACTTC. It specifies CASTLRQGAETQYF. The rearrangement uses TRBV19 and TRBJ2-5, with 10 bases that match TRBD1. With V trimmed by 7 bases and J by 5 bases, 7 bases remained unmatched. CDR1 and CDR2 from the germline V gene are LNHDA and SQIVND (reference sequence). The CDR3 sequence is 14 residues long.

This clone showed up just a few times. V and J are TRBV7-6 and TRBJ2-5; 13 positions match TRBD2. V was clipped by 4 bases and J by 4 bases; unmatched bases: 12. The germline gives CDR1 SGHVS, CDR2 FNYEAQ. The CDR3 covers 18 residues. The CDR3 loop is CASSYLPGGLAGSETQYF. CDR3 nucleotides: TGTGCCAGCAGCTACTTACCGGGGGGACTAGCGGGGTCAGAGACCCAGTACTTC. Variable domain in full (rest from reference TRBV7-6 and TRBJ2-5): GAGVSQSPRYKVTKRGQDVALRCDPISGHVSLYWYRQALGQGPEFLTYFNYEAQQDKSGLPNDRFSAERPEGSISTLTIQRTEQRDSAMYRCASSYLPGGLAGSETQYFGPGTRLLVL.

The V gene is TRBV5-6, the J gene TRBJ1-1, with no clear D. Trimming shortened V by 4 bases and J by 1 base, and 5 bases separated the two germline ends. CDR3 length equals 12 residues. Germline values: CDR1 SGHDT, CDR2 YYEEEE. CDR3 loop: CASSPGNTEAFF. The CDR3 DNA sequence: TGTGCCAGCAGCCCTGGGAACACTGAAGCTTTCTTT.

The chain employs TRBV5-4 and TRBJ2-3; no firm D call. The germline V gene encodes CDR1 SGHNT and CDR2 YYREEE (reference sequence). CDR3 size: 12 residues. V lost 1 base, J lost 2 bases, and 2 bases lay in between. CDR3 amino acids: CASSLLTDTQYF. The CDR3 DNA reads TGTGCCAGCAGCTTGCTCACAGATACGCAGTATTTT.

This chain links TRBV27 with TRBJ2-2; no reliable D call. Germline assignment: CDR1 MNHEY and CDR2 SMNVEV (reference sequence). V dropped 3 bases and J dropped 4 bases, with 3 bases sitting between them. The CDR3 extends over 12 amino acids. The CDR3, as DNA: TGTGCCAGCAGTTTCGGCACCGGGGAGCTGTTTTTT. Amino acids: CASSFGTGELFF.

The chain recombines TRBV6-5 with TRBJ2-7, with D perhaps matching TRBD2 (6 bases). Germline V gives CDR1 MNHEY, CDR2 SVGAGI. Trimming left V 2 bases short and J 2 bases short, with 10 bases between. This CDR3 is 14 amino acids long. The CDR3 loop is CASSYDRRAYEQYF. The CDR3, as DNA: TGTGCCAGCAGTTACGATCGGAGGGCCTACGAGCAGTACTTC.

The rearrangement uses TRBV5-4 and TRBJ2-5; 8 positions agree with TRBD2. The V gene end was trimmed by 2 bases and the J gene end by 1 base; junction bases not matched to a gene: 4. This CDR3 has 15 residues. Looked up from germline, CDR1 is SGHNT and CDR2 is YYREEE (reference sequence). The CDR3 region has the DNA TGTGCCAGCAGCTTCGGCGGGGGGAGCCAAGAGACCCAGTACTTC. Protein product: CASSFGGGSQETQYF. Full variable domain (remainder filled in from reference TRBV5-4 and TRBJ2-5): ETGVTQSPTHLIKTRGQQVTLRCSSQSGHNTVSWYQQALGQGPQFIFQYYREEENGRGNFPPRFSGLQFPNYSSELNVNALELDDSALYLCASSFGGGSQETQYFGPGTRLLVL.

This clone is a singleton in its sample. The chain links TRBV5-5 to TRBJ2-7; TRBD1 agrees at 7 bases. J gave up 3 bases and V 0 bases, and 6 bases lay outside the gene matches. CDR1 SGHKS and CDR2 YYEKEE come from the germline V gene (reference sequence). The CDR3 consists of 15 residues. The CDR3 DNA reads as TGTGCCAGCAGCTTGGTCCGGACAGGCCTCTACGAGCAGTACTTC. Residues: CASSLVRTGLYEQYF.

By sample share, this clone is large. V gene TRBV9 combines with J gene TRBJ1-2, with unresolved D. Germline V gene data show CDR1 as SGDLS and CDR2 as YYNGEE. This CDR3 is 15 amino acids long. Trimming removed 4 bases at V and 5 bases at J, with 18 bases between. DNA of the CDR3: TGTGCCAGCAGCTTCGTAGGGTCTGGAGCTTATGGCTACACCTTC. Its translation: CASSFVGSGAYGYTF.

This clone turned up a few times. V and J are TRBV28 and TRBJ2-7; D not certain. V was pared by 4 bases and J by 0 bases, with 4 bases between. Germline assignment: CDR1 MDHEN and CDR2 SYDVKM. This CDR3 comprises 12 residues. The CDR3 sequence: CASSSDSYEQYF. In DNA form, the CDR3 reads TGTGCCAGCAGTTCAGACTCCTACGAGCAGTACTTC. The full variable domain, rest sourced from reference TRBV28 and TRBJ2-7, is DVKVTQSSRYLVKRTGEKVFLECVQDMDHENMFWYRQDPGLGLRLIYFSYDVKMKEKGDIPEGYSVSREKKERFSLILESASTNQTSMYLCASSSDSYEQYFGPGTRLTVT.

This chain links TRBV5-4 with TRBJ2-7, with TRBD1 matching over 8 bases. The germline gives CDR1 SGHNT, CDR2 YYREEE (reference sequence). Trimming took 4 bases from V and 5 from J; bases not matched to a gene: 5. The CDR3 totals 13 residues. In DNA, the CDR3 is TGTGCCAGCAGCCGTCGACAGGGGAACGAGCAGTACTTC. It codes for CASSRRQGNEQYF. Complete variable domain (other parts from reference TRBV5-4 and TRBJ2-7): ETGVTQSPTHLIKTRGQQVTLRCSSQSGHNTVSWYQQALGQGPQFIFQYYREEENGRGNFPPRFSGLQFPNYSSELNVNALELDDSALYLCASSRRQGNEQYFGPGTRLTVT.

By proportion, this clone is large. The chain combines TRBV15 with TRBJ2-5; the D is unclear. V lost 0 bases, J lost 4 bases, and 6 bases lay in between. CDR3 length equals 13 residues. Per germline, CDR1 LNHNV and CDR2 YYDKDF (reference sequence). The chain's CDR3 is CATSRDRRETQYF. As DNA, the CDR3 is TGTGCCACCAGCAGAGATCGGAGAGAGACCCAGTACTTC.

The V and J genes are TRBV5-1 and TRBJ2-5; TRBD1 matches at 8 bases. TRBJ2-7 explains the end of the DNA better; the J call may be wrong. Germline CDR1 is SGHRS and CDR2 is YFSETQ. CDR3 size: 16 residues. The CDR3 here is CASSYLRQGFIGEQYF. The CDR3 DNA reads TGCGCCAGCAGCTACCTTAGACAGGGGTTCATCGGCGAGCAGTACTTC.

This sequence joins TRBV5-6 and TRBJ1-1; D is possibly TRBD1 (5 bases). The V gene's germline CDR1 is SGHDT and CDR2 YYEEEE. This CDR3 comprises 15 residues. V was trimmed by 4 bases and J by 4 bases, leaving 17 bases between them. CDR3 region: CASSPGGGDSTEAFF. As DNA, the CDR3 is TGTGCCAGCAGCCCGGGGGGAGGGGACTCCACTGAAGCTTTCTTT.

This clone was detected a few times. J is TRBJ1-1 and V is TRBV19; the match to TRBD1 covers 8 bases. Germline V lookup: CDR1 LNHDA, CDR2 SQIVND (reference sequence). The CDR3 is 16 amino acids. The J segment lost 0 bases and the V segment lost 3 bases, leaving 6 bases of the junction unmatched. This CDR3 is CASSIRGPDLNTEAFF. In DNA, the CDR3 is TGTGCCAGTAGTATCAGGGGGCCGGACTTGAACACTGAAGCTTTCTTT.

V gene TRBV6-1 combines with J gene TRBJ2-1, with D maybe TRBD1 (6 bases). The CDR3 extends over 14 amino acids. The ends were cut back, 2 bases at V and 8 bases at J, with 13 bases in the middle. Germline V gene data show CDR1 as MNHNS and CDR2 as SASEGT. CDR3 in DNA: TGTGCCAGCAGTGAAACAGGGTCCCACCATGAGCAGTTCTTC. This gives the protein CASSETGSHHEQFF.

Comment on this clone: This sample also contains other DNA sequences that code for the same CDR3. The chain is built from TRBV27 and TRBJ2-7; D may be TRBD1 (5 bases). The CDR3 contains 16 residues. V shed 0 bases and J shed 3 bases, with 15 bases lying between them. CDR1 and CDR2 (germline): MNHEY, SMNVEV (reference sequence). The CDR3 loop is CASSLSQGTLSYEQYF. CDR3 in DNA: TGTGCCAGCAGTTTATCCCAGGGTACTCTGAGCTACGAGCAGTACTTC.